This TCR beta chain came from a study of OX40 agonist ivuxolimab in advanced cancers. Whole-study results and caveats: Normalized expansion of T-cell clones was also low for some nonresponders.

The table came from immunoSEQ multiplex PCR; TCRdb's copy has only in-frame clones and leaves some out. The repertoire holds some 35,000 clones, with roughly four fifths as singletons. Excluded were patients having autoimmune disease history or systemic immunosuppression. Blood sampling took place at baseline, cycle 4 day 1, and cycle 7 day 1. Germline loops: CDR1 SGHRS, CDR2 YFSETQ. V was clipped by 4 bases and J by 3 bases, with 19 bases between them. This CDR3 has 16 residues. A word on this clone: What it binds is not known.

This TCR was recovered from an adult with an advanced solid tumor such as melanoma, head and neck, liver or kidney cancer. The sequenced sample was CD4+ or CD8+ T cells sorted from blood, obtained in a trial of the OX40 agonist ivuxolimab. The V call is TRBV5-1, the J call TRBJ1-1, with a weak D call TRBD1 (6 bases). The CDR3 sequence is CASSSRGRGVDTEAFF. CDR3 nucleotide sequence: TGCGCCAGCAGCAGCCGGGGGCGAGGGGTCGACACTGAAGCTTTCTTT.